The rows below give T cell receptor beta chains drawn from one sample of a study of blood T cell repertoires in COVID-19. Only in-frame clones appear in the TCRdb table, and some are missing; sequencing was by immunoSEQ multiplex PCR. The repertoire holds about 95,000 clones, with about 89% as singletons. Sequenced input: peripheral blood. Source of these receptors: a human donor in a cohort sampled during active COVID-19. CDR3s include the opening cysteine and the closing phenylalanine or tryptophan. D genes are given only for firm matches. Size values are once, few and many counts, or a class for expanded clones, and some rows have none.

D gene: TRBD1
clone size: -
V gene: TRBV7-9
J gene: TRBJ1-2
CDR3 length: 14
CDR3 DNA: TGTGCCAGCAGCTTGGGACAGGGGGTGATCGGCTACACCTTC
CDR3 protein: CASSLGQGVIGYTF

D gene: -
clone size: -
V gene: TRBV5-1
J gene: TRBJ1-1
CDR3 length: 15
CDR3 DNA: TGCGCCAGCAGCTTGGCTCGTTATAGTCTCGGGGAAGCTTTCTTT
CDR3 protein: CASSLARYSLGEAFF

D gene: -
clone size: -
V gene: TRBV11-3
J gene: TRBJ1-5
CDR3 length: 16
CDR3 DNA: TGTGCCAGCAGCTTAGAGAGAGCTACTAGCAATCAGCCCCAGCATTTT
CDR3 protein: CASSLERATSNQPQHF

D gene: TRBD2
clone size: -
V gene: TRBV7-3
J gene: TRBJ2-1
CDR3 length: 15
CDR3 DNA: TGTGCCAGCAGCTTCAACCGTGCGGGGGACAATGAGCAGTTCTTC
CDR3 protein: CASSFNRAGDNEQFF

D gene: -
clone size: -
V gene: TRBV5-1
J gene: TRBJ2-1
CDR3 length: 15
CDR3 DNA: TGCGCCAGCAGCCTCCGGACTAATTCCTACAATGAGCAGTTCTTC
CDR3 protein: CASSLRTNSYNEQFF

D gene: TRBD2
clone size: -
V gene: TRBV7-6
J gene: TRBJ2-1
CDR3 length: 17
CDR3 DNA: TGTGCCAGCAGCCAATGGGAGGGGTCAAGCTCCTACAATGAGCAGTTCTTC
CDR3 protein: CASSQWEGSSSYNEQFF

D gene: -
clone size: -
V gene: TRBV11-2
J gene: TRBJ2-2
CDR3 length: 13
CDR3 DNA: TGTGCCAGCAGCCCGCTTAGCACCGGGGAGCTGTTTTTT
CDR3 protein: CASSPLSTGELFF

D gene: TRBD2
clone size: few
V gene: TRBV4-1
J gene: TRBJ2-3
CDR3 length: 16
CDR3 DNA: TGCGCCAGCAGCCAAGCCCCCCTAGCGGGACCTGATACGCAGTATTTT
CDR3 protein: CASSQAPLAGPDTQYF

D gene: TRBD1
clone size: medium-sized
V gene: TRBV6-2/TRBV6-3
J gene: TRBJ2-1
CDR3 length: 15
CDR3 DNA: TGTGCCAGCAGTTACAACGGACAGGCGTACAATGAGCAGTTCTTC
CDR3 protein: CASSYNGQAYNEQFF

D gene: TRBD2
clone size: -
V gene: TRBV27
J gene: TRBJ2-7
CDR3 length: 15
CDR3 DNA: TGTGCCACCGAACGAGGCAGCGGGGGGGTTTACGAGCAGTACTTC
CDR3 protein: CATERGSGGVYEQYF

D gene: TRBD1
clone size: -
V gene: TRBV19
J gene: TRBJ1-2
CDR3 length: 15
CDR3 DNA: TGTGCCAGTAGTCTCCGACAGGGAGATTTGGTGGGCTACACCTTC
CDR3 protein: CASSLRQGDLVGYTF

D gene: -
clone size: -
V gene: TRBV23-1
J gene: TRBJ1-1
CDR3 length: 12
CDR3 DNA: TGCGCCAGCAGTATACTGACAGTTGAAGCTTTCTTT
CDR3 protein: CASSILTVEAFF

D gene: TRBD2
clone size: -
V gene: TRBV7-3
J gene: TRBJ2-3
CDR3 length: 15
CDR3 DNA: TGTGCCAGCAGCCAAGCGGGGGGAAGCACAGATACGCAGTATTTT
CDR3 protein: CASSQAGGSTDTQYF

D gene: -
clone size: -
V gene: TRBV3-1/TRBV3-2
J gene: TRBJ1-1
CDR3 length: 16
CDR3 DNA: TGTGCCAGCAGCCGAATAGGGCTACAACGGGGCACTGAAGCTTTCTTT
CDR3 protein: CASSRIGLQRGTEAFF

D gene: -
clone size: -
V gene: TRBV29-1
J gene: TRBJ2-1
CDR3 length: 13
CDR3 DNA: TGCAGCGTTGTTTCCCGGGGGATGAATGAGCAGTTCTTC
CDR3 protein: CSVVSRGMNEQFF

D gene: -
clone size: -
V gene: TRBV28
J gene: TRBJ2-7
CDR3 length: 13
CDR3 DNA: TGTGCCAGCAGTGACGGGACTCTCTACGAGCAGTACTTC
CDR3 protein: CASSDGTLYEQYF

D gene: TRBD1
clone size: -
V gene: TRBV6-6
J gene: TRBJ1-2
CDR3 length: 14
CDR3 DNA: TGTGCCAGCAGCAGACAGGGGCAAAACTATGGCTACACCTTC
CDR3 protein: CASSRQGQNYGYTF

D gene: -
clone size: -
V gene: TRBV2
J gene: TRBJ1-2
CDR3 length: 14
CDR3 DNA: TGTGCCAGCAGTCCCTCTGGGGGCGACTATGGCTACACCTTC
CDR3 protein: CASSPSGGDYGYTF